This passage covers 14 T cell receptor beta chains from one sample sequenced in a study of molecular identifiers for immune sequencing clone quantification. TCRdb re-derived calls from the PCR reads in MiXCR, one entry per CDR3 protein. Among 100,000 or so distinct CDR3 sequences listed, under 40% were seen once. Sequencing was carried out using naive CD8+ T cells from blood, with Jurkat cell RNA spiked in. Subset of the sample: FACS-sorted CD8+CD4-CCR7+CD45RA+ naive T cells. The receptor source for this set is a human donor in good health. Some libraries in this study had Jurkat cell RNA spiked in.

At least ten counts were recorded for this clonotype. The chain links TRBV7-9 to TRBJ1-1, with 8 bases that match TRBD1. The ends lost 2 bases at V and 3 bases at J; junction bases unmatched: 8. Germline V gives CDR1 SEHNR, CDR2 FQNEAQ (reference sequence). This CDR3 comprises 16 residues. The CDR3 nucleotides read TGTGCCAGCAGCTTACCGCCGGGACAGGATTACACTGAAGCTTTCTTT. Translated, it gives CASSLPPGQDYTEAFF.

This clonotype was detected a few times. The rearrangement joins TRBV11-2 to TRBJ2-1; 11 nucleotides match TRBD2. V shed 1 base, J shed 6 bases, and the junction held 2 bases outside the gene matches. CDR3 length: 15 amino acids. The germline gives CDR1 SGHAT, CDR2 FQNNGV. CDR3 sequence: CASSLGSGRANEQFF. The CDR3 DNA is TGTGCCAGCAGCTTAGGTAGCGGGAGGGCCAATGAGCAGTTCTTC.

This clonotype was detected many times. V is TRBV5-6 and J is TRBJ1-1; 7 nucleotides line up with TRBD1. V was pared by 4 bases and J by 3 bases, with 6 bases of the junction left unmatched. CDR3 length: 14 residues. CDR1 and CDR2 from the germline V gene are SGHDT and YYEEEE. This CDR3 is CASSPGQAYTEAFF. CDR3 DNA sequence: TGTGCCAGCAGCCCCGGACAGGCATACACTGAAGCTTTCTTT.

CDR3 region: CASSQGLAASSYEQYF. The CDR3 nucleotides read TGCGCCAGCAGCCAGGGACTAGCGGCGAGCTCCTACGAGCAGTACTTC. The V and J genes are TRBV4-3 and TRBJ2-7; 11 bases align to TRBD2. V lost 3 bases and J lost 0; bases outside the gene matches: 4. The CDR3 runs to 16 residues. CDR1 LGHNA and CDR2 YSLEER come from the germline V gene.

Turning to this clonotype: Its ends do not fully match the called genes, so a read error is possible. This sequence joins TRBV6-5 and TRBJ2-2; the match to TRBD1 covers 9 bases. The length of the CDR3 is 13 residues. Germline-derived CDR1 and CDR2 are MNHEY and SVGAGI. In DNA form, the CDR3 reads TGTACCAGCACGGGACAGGGAGACGGGGAGCTGTTTTTT. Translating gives CTSTGQGDGELFF.

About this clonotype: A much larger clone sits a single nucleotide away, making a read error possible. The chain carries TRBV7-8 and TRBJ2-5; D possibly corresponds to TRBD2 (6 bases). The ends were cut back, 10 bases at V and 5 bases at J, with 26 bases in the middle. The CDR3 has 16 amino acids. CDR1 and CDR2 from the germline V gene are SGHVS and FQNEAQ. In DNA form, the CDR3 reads TGTGCCACGCGGGCCCTCCGGGTGAGAGGAGGGGAGACCCAGTACTTC. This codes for CATRALRVRGGETQYF.

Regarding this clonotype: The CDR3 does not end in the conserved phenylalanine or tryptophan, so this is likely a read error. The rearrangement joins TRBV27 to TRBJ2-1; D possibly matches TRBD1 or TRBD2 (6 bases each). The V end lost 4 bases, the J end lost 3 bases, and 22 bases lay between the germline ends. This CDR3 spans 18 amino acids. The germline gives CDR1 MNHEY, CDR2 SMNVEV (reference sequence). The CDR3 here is CASSSFNSAGQLYNEQFL. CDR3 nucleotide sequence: TGTGCCAGCAGTTCCTTCAACTCCGCGGGACAACTCTACAATGAGCAGTTCCTC.

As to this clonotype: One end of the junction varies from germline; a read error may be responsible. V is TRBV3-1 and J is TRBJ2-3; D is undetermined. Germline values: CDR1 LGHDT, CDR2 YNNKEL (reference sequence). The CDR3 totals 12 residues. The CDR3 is CAGSLLEDTQYF. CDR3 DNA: TGTGCCGGCAGCCTCCTAGAGGATACGCAGTATTTT.

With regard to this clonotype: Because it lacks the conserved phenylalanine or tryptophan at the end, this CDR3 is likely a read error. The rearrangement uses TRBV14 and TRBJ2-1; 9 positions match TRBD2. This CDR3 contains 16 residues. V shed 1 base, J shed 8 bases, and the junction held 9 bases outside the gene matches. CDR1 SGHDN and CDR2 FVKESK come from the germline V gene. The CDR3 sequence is CASSQGPGGRADEQFL. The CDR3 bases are TGTGCCAGCAGCCAAGGTCCGGGCGGGAGGGCCGATGAGCAGTTCCTC.

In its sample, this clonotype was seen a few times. CDR3 bases: TGCAGTGGCCTAGCGGCCAGCTCCTACGAGCAGTACTTC. Encoded protein: CSGLAASSYEQYF. The chain employs TRBV20-1 and TRBJ2-7; 7 nucleotides line up with TRBD2. The CDR3 totals 13 residues. Germline V gene sequence: CDR1 DFQATT, CDR2 SNEGSKA (reference sequence). J was trimmed by 0 bases and V by 7 bases; bases with no gene match: 6.

CDR3 sequence (DNA): TGTGCCAGCAGCTTAGGACCCGCCAGTATAAACATTCAGTACTTC. Residues: CASSLGPASINIQYF. The chain joins TRBV7-9 to TRBJ2-4, with unresolved D. Trimming pared 1 base from V and 6 bases from J, leaving 13 bases between. The CDR3 has 15 amino acids. From germline, CDR1 is SEHNR and CDR2 FQNEAQ (reference sequence).

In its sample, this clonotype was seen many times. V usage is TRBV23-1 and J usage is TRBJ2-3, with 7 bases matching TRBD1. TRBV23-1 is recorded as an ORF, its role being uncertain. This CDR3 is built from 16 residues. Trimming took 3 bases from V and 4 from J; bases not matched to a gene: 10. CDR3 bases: TGCGCCAGCAGTCATCCAGGGGGAGTGAGCGCAGATACGCAGTATTTT. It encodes CASSHPGGVSADTQYF.

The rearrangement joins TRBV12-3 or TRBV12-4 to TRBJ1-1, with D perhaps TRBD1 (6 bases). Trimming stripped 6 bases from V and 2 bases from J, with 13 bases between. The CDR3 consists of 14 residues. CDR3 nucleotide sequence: TGTGCCAGCAGGTTCGGGACACTCAACACTGAAGCTTTCTTT. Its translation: CASRFGTLNTEAFF.

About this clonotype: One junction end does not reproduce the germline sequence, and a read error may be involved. CDR3 sequence: CARSLGGNSNQPQHF. For the CDR3, the DNA is TGTGCCAGAAGCTTAGGCGGGAATAGCAATCAGCCCCAGCATTTT. The V gene is TRBV7-9, the J gene TRBJ1-5; no clear D gene. This CDR3 is 15 amino acids long. Germline CDR1 is SEHNR and CDR2 is FQNEAQ (reference sequence).